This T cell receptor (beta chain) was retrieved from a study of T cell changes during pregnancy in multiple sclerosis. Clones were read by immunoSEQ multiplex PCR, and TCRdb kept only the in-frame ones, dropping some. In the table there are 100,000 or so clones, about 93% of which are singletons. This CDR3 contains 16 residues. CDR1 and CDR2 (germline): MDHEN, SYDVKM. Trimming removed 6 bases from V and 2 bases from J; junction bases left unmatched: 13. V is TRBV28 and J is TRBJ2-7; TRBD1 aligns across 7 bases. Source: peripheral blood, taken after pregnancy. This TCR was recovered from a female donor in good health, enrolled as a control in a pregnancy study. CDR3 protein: CASSYPDRDGAYEQYF. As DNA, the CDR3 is TGTGCCAGCAGCTACCCCGACAGGGACGGCGCCTACGAGCAGTACTTC.